The clone carrying this T cell receptor (beta chain) was seen a handful of times. The target antigen is unknown. This sample is part of a study of beta chain features in type 1 diabetes. General study findings and limits: Moderately but significantly shorter TCRB CDR3s were found in Type 1 diabetes patients in all four CD4+ subsets. Fewer junction insertions and more nucleotide deletions appeared in type 1 diabetes patients.

Since all of the isolated RNA was reverse transcribed, expressed TCRB transcripts were what got sequenced. Profiling relied on immunoSEQ multiplex PCR, and the TCRdb table lists in-frame clones only, not all of them. Of 550,000 to 850,000 clones listed, around an eighth are singletons. The CDR3 runs to 18 residues. Trimming pared 5 bases from V and 1 base from J, leaving 23 bases between. Germline V lookup: CDR1 MGHRA, CDR2 YSYEKL. The material sequenced was naive CD4+ T cells from blood. The genes are TRBV4-1 and TRBJ2-5; TRBD2 might be the D (5 bases). The clonotype originates from a man aged 18-30 years with type 1 diabetes. The CDR3 DNA reads as TGCGCCAGCAGCACTCACCGTACTAGTGGCCCCACCCAAGAGACCCAGTACTTC. Its translation: CASSTHRTSGPTQETQYF.